A single sample is the source of the 20 T cell receptor beta chains below, sequenced in a study of blood T cells in healthy people across ages. The second PCR ran about 6 to 12 cycles with a sample-barcoded 5' primer and J-beta primers. Using its own MiXCR run on the 5' RACE reads, TCRdb lists one record per CDR3 protein. The sample carries 800,000 to 950,000 distinct CDR3 sequences, under 40% recorded once. The sample taken for sequencing was blood. All receptors derive from a man aged 18-30 years in good health.

The chain has TRBV18 and TRBJ2-2, with D uncertain. Germline V gene lookup returns CDR1 KGHSH and CDR2 LQKENI. Trimming pared 2 bases from V and 5 bases from J, leaving 18 bases between. The CDR3 spans 17 residues. Written as DNA, the CDR3 is TGTGCCAGCTCACCAGTCACGTCCTTATCGGGTACCGGGGAGCTGTTTTTT. Amino acid sequence: CASSPVTSLSGTGELFF. The full variable domain, with the rest looked up from reference TRBV18 and TRBJ2-2, is NAGVMQNPRHLVRRRGQEARLRCSPMKGHSHVYWYRQLPEEGLKFMVYLQKENIIDESGMPKERFSAEFPKEGPSILRIQQVVRGDSAAYFCASSPVTSLSGTGELFFGEGSRLTVL.

The chain carries TRBV6-6 and TRBJ2-5; 7 bases are a match to TRBD1. V lost 5 bases, J lost 11 bases, and 14 bases stayed unmatched. Germline-derived CDR1 and CDR2 are MNHNY and SVGAGI (reference sequence). The CDR3 contains 14 residues. As DNA, the CDR3 is TGTGCCAGCAGTAACCGACAGGGATTCAGTGAGCAGTACTTC. This codes for CASSNRQGFSEQYF.

This clonotype was seen repeatedly, ten times or more. The rearrangement joins TRBV20-1 to TRBJ2-1; D is undetermined. The V and J ends lost 6 bases and 0 bases respectively, with 15 bases between them. The CDR3 contains 15 residues. Germline V lookup: CDR1 DFQATT, CDR2 SNEGSKA (reference sequence). The CDR3 loop reads CSAPPKGSSYNEQFF. As DNA, the CDR3 is TGCAGTGCCCCGCCAAAGGGAAGCTCCTACAATGAGCAGTTCTTC.

This clonotype occurred a few times. This chain uses TRBV29-1 with TRBJ1-6, with 8 nucleotides matching TRBD1. V shed 3 bases and J 7 bases; nucleotides not matched to a gene: 2. CDR3 length equals 13 residues. The germline V gene encodes CDR1 SQVTM and CDR2 ANQGSEA. The CDR3 region is CSVDRGRNSPLHF. The CDR3 nucleotides read TGCAGCGTTGACAGGGGGCGGAATTCACCCCTCCACTTT.

The chain couples TRBV2 to TRBJ2-2; no clear D gene. The CDR3 has 13 residues. V was clipped by 9 bases and J by 3 bases, with 11 bases between them. From germline, CDR1 is SNHLY and CDR2 FYNNEI. CDR3 coding DNA: TGTGCCAGTATTGTACACTACACCGGGGAGCTGTTTTTT. Its protein is CASIVHYTGELFF. Drawing the rest from reference TRBV2 and TRBJ2-2, the complete variable domain is EPEVTQTPSHQVTQMGQEVILRCVPISNHLYFYWYRQILGQKVEFLVSFYNNEISEKSEIFDDQFSVERPDGSNFTLKIRSTKLEDSAMYFCASIVHYTGELFFGEGSRLTVL.

The CDR3 DNA sequence: TGTGCCAGCAGCTTAGGCGGCAGAACCCCTGGAGCTTTCTTT. Amino acid sequence: CASSLGGRTPGAFF. V gene TRBV13 combines with J gene TRBJ1-1; D is uncertain. This CDR3 has 14 amino acids. Per the germline V gene, CDR1 is PRHDT and CDR2 is FYEKMQ (reference sequence). Trimming pared 0 bases from V and 10 bases from J, leaving 15 bases between.

This chain links TRBV6-5 with TRBJ1-1, with D uncertain. The length of the CDR3 is 14 residues. Germline CDR1 is MNHEY and CDR2 is SVGAGI. Between the trimmed V and J ends, which lost 3 bases and 1 base, there was a span of 9 bases. The DNA for the CDR3 is TGTGCCAGCAGTTATGTCGGTGCGAACACTGAAGCTTTCTTT. Amino acid sequence: CASSYVGANTEAFF.

This chain connects TRBV20-1 to TRBJ2-5; TRBD1 agrees at 7 bases. Matching the DNA end better, TRBJ2-7 makes the J call doubtful. CDR1 is DFQATT and CDR2 is SNEGSKA in the germline V gene (reference sequence). This CDR3 has 11 amino acids. The CDR3: CSASGQDEQYF. CDR3 DNA: TGCAGTGCTTCTGGACAGGACGAGCAGTACTTC.

The sample holds many counts of this clonotype. The genes are TRBV4-2 and TRBJ2-1, with TRBD1 as a possible D gene (6 bases). The CDR3 spans 15 residues. The V gene lost 0 bases and the J gene lost 12 bases, with 18 bases spanning the gap. CDR1 is LGHNA and CDR2 is YNFKEQ in the germline V gene. The CDR3 region has the DNA TGTGCCAGCAGCCAAGATAGGGCGGACCTAGGGGGGCAGTTCTTC. Its protein is CASSQDRADLGGQFF.

The rearrangement joins TRBV7-9 to TRBJ2-7, with 9 bases matching TRBD1. Trimming cost V 5 bases and J 5 bases; bases outside gene matches: 13. The CDR3 is made up of 16 amino acids. Germline V gives CDR1 SEHNR, CDR2 FQNEAQ (reference sequence). The CDR3: CASSPRTGTGHHEQYF. CDR3 DNA sequence: TGTGCCAGCAGCCCCCGTACCGGGACAGGGCACCACGAGCAGTACTTC.

As for this clonotype: Just one base apart from a much larger clone, this may be a read error. The chain couples TRBV5-1 to TRBJ2-3; D gene ambiguous. The CDR3 covers 15 residues. Germline V lookup: CDR1 SGHRS, CDR2 YFSETQ. Written as DNA, the CDR3 is TGCGCCAGCAGCTTGGGGGAATTCAGTGCAGATGCGCAGTATTTT. Its translation is CASSLGEFSADAQYF.

This clonotype has a handful of counts. The chain has TRBV3-1 and TRBJ2-3; TRBD2 matches at 11 bases. Germline V gene sequence: CDR1 LGHDT, CDR2 YNNKEL (reference sequence). The length of the CDR3 is 18 residues. Germline trimming cut 0 bases from V and 0 bases from J; bases unmatched to any gene: 5. CDR3 in amino acids: CASSQDFSGGASTDTQYF. CDR3 in DNA: TGTGCCAGCAGCCAAGATTTTAGCGGGGGGGCCAGCACAGATACGCAGTATTTT.

The chain recombines TRBV14 with TRBJ2-5; no clear D gene. This CDR3 has 15 amino acids. Germline CDR1 SGHDN, CDR2 FVKESK. Trimming cost V 0 bases and J 4 bases, with 12 bases left between them. The CDR3 here is CASSQEPFAVETQYF. The CDR3 DNA is TGTGCCAGCAGCCAAGAACCCTTCGCGGTAGAGACCCAGTACTTC.

This clonotype was recorded a few times. The chain recombines TRBV12-3 or TRBV12-4 with TRBJ2-5; 8 bases fit TRBD2. The last part of the DNA fits TRBJ2-7 better; the J call may be wrong. This CDR3 comprises 14 residues. The DNA of the CDR3 is TGTGCCAGCAGTCCGGGACTAGTGGGTTACGAGCAGTACTTC. Amino acid sequence: CASSPGLVGYEQYF.

A word on this clonotype: A junction end diverges from the germline sequence, so it may reflect a read error. J is TRBJ2-1 and V is TRBV5-1; D not resolved. This CDR3 spans 10 amino acids. CDR1 and CDR2 from the germline V gene are SGHRS and YFSETQ. The CDR3 loop reads CANTYSEQFF. The DNA for the CDR3 is TGCGCCAACACCTACAGTGAGCAGTTCTTC.

This chain joins TRBV20-1 and TRBJ2-3; D remains ambiguous. V shed 3 bases and J shed 6 bases, with 16 bases lying between them. The CDR3 has 14 amino acids. Germline CDR1 reads DFQATT; CDR2 reads SNEGSKA (reference sequence). This CDR3 is CSARARSNTDTQYF. The CDR3 DNA reads TGCAGTGCTAGGGCCAGGTCAAACACGGATACGCAGTATTTT.

The rearrangement joins TRBV12-3 or TRBV12-4 to TRBJ1-5; no definite D call. CDR3 length equals 14 residues. V lost 6 bases and J lost 5, with 14 bases in between. The CDR3 loop is CASSHERVDQPQHF. CDR3 DNA: TGTGCCAGCAGCCATGAGAGGGTAGATCAGCCCCAGCATTTT.

Worth noting for this clonotype: This may be a read error, as it is one base from a much larger clone. V usage is TRBV29-1 and J usage is TRBJ2-5; D gene uncertain. With the DNA end fitting TRBJ2-7 better, the J assignment may be wrong. CDR1 is SQVTM, CDR2 ANQGSEA, per germline. The CDR3 runs 13 residues. This CDR3 is CSVEKGSPYEQYF. The CDR3 region has the DNA TGCAGCGTTGAAAAGGGCAGCCCCTACGAGCAGTACTTC.

This clonotype occurred once. V is TRBV20-1 and J is TRBJ2-1; TRBD2 aligns across 7 bases. The germline V gene encodes CDR1 DFQATT and CDR2 SNEGSKA (reference sequence). The CDR3 contains 16 residues. Losses at the gene ends were 1 base for V and 4 bases for J; bases not matched to a gene: 10. CDR3 sequence reads: CSARVSSGEEYNEQFF. Here the CDR3 DNA reads TGCAGTGCTAGAGTATCCAGCGGGGAGGAATACAATGAGCAGTTCTTC.

In DNA form, the CDR3 reads TGCGCCAGCAGCTCATACGGACAGGGTTTGAACACTGAAGCTTTCTTT. Translation gives CASSSYGQGLNTEAFF. V usage is TRBV5-1 and J usage is TRBJ1-1; 8 bases are a match to TRBD1. The CDR3 is 16 amino acids. CDR1 is SGHRS, CDR2 YFSETQ, per germline. Unmatched junction bases numbered 7, after V lost 3 bases and J lost 0 bases.